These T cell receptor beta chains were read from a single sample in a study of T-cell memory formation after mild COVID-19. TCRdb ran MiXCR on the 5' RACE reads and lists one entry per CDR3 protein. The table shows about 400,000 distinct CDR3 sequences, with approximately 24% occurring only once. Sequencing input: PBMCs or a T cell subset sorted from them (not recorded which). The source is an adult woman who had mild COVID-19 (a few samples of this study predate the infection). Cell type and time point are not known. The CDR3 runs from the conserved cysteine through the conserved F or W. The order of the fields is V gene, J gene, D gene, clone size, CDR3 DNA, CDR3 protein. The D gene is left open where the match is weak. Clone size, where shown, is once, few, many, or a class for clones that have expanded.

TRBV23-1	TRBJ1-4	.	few	.	CASSQSGGENCFF
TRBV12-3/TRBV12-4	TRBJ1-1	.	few	TGTGCCAGCAGGGCCACGGGCTCAAACACTGAAGCTTTCTTT	CASRATGSNTEAFF
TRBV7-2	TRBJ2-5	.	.	TGTGCCAGCAGCTTAGCGGGGGCAGCGCGACGAGAGACCCAGTACTTC	CASSLAGAARRETQYF
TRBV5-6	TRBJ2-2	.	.	TGTGCCAGCAGCTTGGGATACACCGGGGAGCTGTTTTTT	CASSLGYTGELFF
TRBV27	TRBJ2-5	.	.	TGTGCCAGCACCCTACCGGGAGCGGAGACCCAGTACTTC	CASTLPGAETQYF
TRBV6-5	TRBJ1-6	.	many	TGTGCCAGCAGTTTCACCAGATTAACAAATTCACCCCTCCACTTT	CASSFTRLTNSPLHF
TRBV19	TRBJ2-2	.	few	TGTGCCAGTAGCATTTCAGGGGTCGCATCGTCGGACACCGGGGAGCTGTTTTTT	CASSISGVASSDTGELFF
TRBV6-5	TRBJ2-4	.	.	TGTGCCAGCAGTCCAACATGGGGGGACGCCAAAAACATTCAGTACTTC	CASSPTWGDAKNIQYF
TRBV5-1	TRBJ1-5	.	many	TGCGCCAGCAGCTTGGACACCGATCAGCCCCAGCATTTT	CASSLDTDQPQHF
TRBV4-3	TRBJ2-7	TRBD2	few	TGCGCCAGCAGCCAAGTTCTAGCGGGAGGGCCAGGCGAGCAGTACTTC	CASSQVLAGGPGEQYF